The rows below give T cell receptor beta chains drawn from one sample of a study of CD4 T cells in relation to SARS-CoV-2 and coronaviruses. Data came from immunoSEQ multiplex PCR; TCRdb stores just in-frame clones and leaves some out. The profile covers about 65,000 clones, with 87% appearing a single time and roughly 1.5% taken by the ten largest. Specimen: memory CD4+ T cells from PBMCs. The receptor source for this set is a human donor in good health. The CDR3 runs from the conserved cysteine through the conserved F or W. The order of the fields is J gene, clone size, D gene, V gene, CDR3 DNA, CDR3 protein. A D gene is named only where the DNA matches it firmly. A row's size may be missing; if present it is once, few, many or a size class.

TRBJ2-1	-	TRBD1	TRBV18	TGTGCCAGCTCACCACTCAATTCGGGACAGGGGAGGAATGAGCAGTTCTTC	CASSPLNSGQGRNEQFF
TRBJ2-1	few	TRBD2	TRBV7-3	TGTGCCAGCAGCTTAAGGGCGGGAGATGAGCAGTTCTTC	CASSLRAGDEQFF
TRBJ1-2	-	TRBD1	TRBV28	TGTGCCAGCAGTTCGGGACAGGGTATTGGCTACACCTTC	CASSSGQGIGYTF
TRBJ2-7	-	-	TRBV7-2	TGTGCCAGCAGCTATCGTTCCCTCAACGAGCAGTACTTC	CASSYRSLNEQYF
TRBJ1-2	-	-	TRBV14	TGTGCCAGCAGCCCCCGGGAAGGGGGCTATGGCTACACCTTC	CASSPREGGYGYTF
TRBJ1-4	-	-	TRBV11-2	TGTGCCAGCAGCTTGGGGACGTCGAACGAAAAACTGTTTTTT	CASSLGTSNEKLFF
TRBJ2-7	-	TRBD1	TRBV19	TGTGCCAGTAGTAATCCGGGACAGGGTATCTACGAGCAGTACTTC	CASSNPGQGIYEQYF
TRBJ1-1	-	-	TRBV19	TGTGCCAGTAGTATAGATGGCAGGGGCGGCACTGAAGCTTTCTTT	CASSIDGRGGTEAFF
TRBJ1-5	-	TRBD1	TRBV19	TGTGCCAGTACACGACAGGGAAGCAATCAGCCCCAGCATTTT	CASTRQGSNQPQHF
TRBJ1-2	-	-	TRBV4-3	TGCGCCAGCAGCCAAGCGGGTGACTATGGCTACACCTTC	CASSQAGDYGYTF
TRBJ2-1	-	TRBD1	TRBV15	TGTGCCACCAGCATCGGGACAGAGACTTACAATGAGCAGTTCTTC	CATSIGTETYNEQFF
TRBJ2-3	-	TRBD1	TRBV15	TGTGCCACCAGCAGCGACAGGGGGATCACAGATACGCAGTATTTT	CATSSDRGITDTQYF
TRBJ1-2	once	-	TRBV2	TGTGCCAGCAGTGAGGGAAGGATCACAGGAGGGGGCTACACCTTC	CASSEGRITGGGYTF
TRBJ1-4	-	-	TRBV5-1	TGCGCCAGCAGCCCCGCCGAGACTCGTGAAAAACTGTTTTTT	CASSPAETREKLFF
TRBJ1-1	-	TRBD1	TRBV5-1	TGCGCCAGCAGCGACCGGGACAGGCCCCCCGAGGGCACTGAAGCTTTCTTT	CASSDRDRPPEGTEAFF
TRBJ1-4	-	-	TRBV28	TGTGCCAGCTGGGCGGGAGGGAGTACTAATGAAAAACTGTTTTTT	CASWAGGSTNEKLFF